This T cell receptor (beta chain) was recovered during a study of T cells in women clearing cervical HPV infection. The overall study: Donors had HPV16-related CIN3 or worse; 2 had invasive cancer.

With respect to this clone: Its cognate antigen is unknown. The read terminates 3 residues before the CDR3 end, so the remaining end is supplied by the germline J gene.

The length of the CDR3 is 12 residues. Germline lookup yields CDR1 DFQATT and CDR2 SNEGSKA (reference sequence). The germline V and J ends were trimmed by 2 bases and 0 bases, with 2 bases remaining between them. Notes on the study in general: T-cell numbers per sample were unknown and may explain richness differences. TRBV6-7 abundance was lower in cases than controls (about 0.099% versus 0.16%). Repertoire richness, not evenness, was significantly elevated in CIN3+ cases versus controls.

TCRdb keeps only in-frame clones here, not all; method: immunoSEQ multiplex PCR. The listing records about 39,000 clones. The clonotype comes from a woman between 18 and 70 years old with a cervical HPV16 infection that either progressed to CIN3+ or cleared (not recorded which). Sequenced sample: blood buffy coat. V is TRBV20-1 and J is TRBJ1-3; D uncertain. CDR3 bases read: TGCAGTGCTAGATACTCTGGAAACACC. This sequence encodes CSARYSGNT. The full CDR3 is CSARYSGNTIYF.